A single sample gave rise to the 24 T cell receptor beta chains below, sequenced in a study of T cell repertoires in cytomegalovirus infection. These receptors lack a known antigen. TCRdb redid the calling of the reads with MiXCR, one entry per CDR3 protein. The table includes 360,000 or so distinct CDR3 sequences, about 35% detected once. The material was cultured PBMCs, obtained from culture after CMV antigen stimulation. The receptors come from a human donor in good health (CMV status not recorded). Some clones in this sample may be carry-over from other donors' samples.

This clonotype has at least ten counts. This chain joins TRBV7-3 and TRBJ2-3, with D possibly being TRBD1 or TRBD2 (5 bases each). The CDR3 sequence is 15 residues long. Trimming took off 4 bases at V and 6 bases at J, with 17 bases between the two ends. The germline V gene encodes CDR1 SGHTA and CDR2 FQGTGA. The CDR3 DNA sequence: TGTGCCAGCAGCTCATCGGGACCCGCGAGTGATACGCAGTATTTT. Translating it yields CASSSSGPASDTQYF.

This clonotype was detected many times. DNA of the CDR3: TGTGCCAGCAGTTCGGTAGACAGGCACTATGGCTACACCTTC. Protein: CASSSVDRHYGYTF. The J gene is TRBJ1-2, the V gene TRBV28, with TRBD1 as a possible D gene (6 bases). Germline CDR1 is MDHEN and CDR2 is SYDVKM. This CDR3 contains 14 residues. V shed 4 bases and J shed 3 bases, with 12 bases lying between them.

This clonotype came up once. The chain couples TRBV2 to TRBJ2-1, with TRBD2 identical over 12 bases. The CDR3 loop spans 14 amino acids. Trimming cost V 6 bases and J 9 bases; bases outside gene matches: 6. The germline V gene encodes CDR1 SNHLY and CDR2 FYNNEI. The CDR3 bases are TGTGCCAGCAGCAGGACTAGCGGGATACCTGAGCAGTTCTTC. Its protein is CASSRTSGIPEQFF.

The table lists this clonotype with many counts. This rearrangement joins TRBV6-1 to TRBJ2-5, with 9 bases matching TRBD2. Trimming removed 4 bases from V and 4 bases from J; junction bases left unmatched: 7. This CDR3 is 15 amino acids long. Germline values: CDR1 MNHNS, CDR2 SASEGT. In DNA form, the CDR3 reads TGTGCCAGCAGTGGAGCGGGAGGCGGGGCAGAGACCCAGTACTTC. It translates to CASSGAGGGAETQYF.

The V gene is TRBV2, the J gene TRBJ2-1; D is undetermined. This CDR3 contains 15 residues. V was pared by 4 bases and J by 4 bases, with 14 bases between. From germline, CDR1 is SNHLY and CDR2 FYNNEI. For the CDR3, the DNA is TGTGCCAGCAGTGCGTACTTGGGGTTATACAATGAGCAGTTCTTC. Translated: CASSAYLGLYNEQFF.

The rearrangement links TRBV28 to TRBJ2-7; maybe TRBD1 (5 bases). The CDR3 contains 14 residues. V gave up 8 bases and J gave up 6 bases, with 20 bases separating them. From germline, CDR1 is MDHEN and CDR2 SYDVKM. The CDR3 reads CASGESRWGSEQYF. For the CDR3, the DNA is TGTGCCAGCGGAGAAAGCAGGTGGGGCTCCGAGCAGTACTTC.

The chain recombines TRBV12-3 or TRBV12-4 with TRBJ2-2; D might be TRBD1 or TRBD2, each matching 5 bases. There are 16 residues in the CDR3. V lost 7 bases and J lost 1, with 16 bases in between. Here the CDR3 reads CASIWGTPGNTGELFF. Here the CDR3 DNA reads TGTGCCAGCATCTGGGGGACCCCCGGGAACACCGGGGAGCTGTTTTTT.

The J gene is TRBJ2-3, the V gene TRBV6-2 or TRBV6-3; a weak D match, TRBD2 (6 bases). The CDR3 loop spans 14 amino acids. Trimming shortened V by 5 bases and J by 2 bases, and 11 bases separated the two germline ends. The germline V gene encodes CDR1 MNHEY and CDR2 SVGEGT. Written as DNA, the CDR3 is TGTGCCAGCAGTCCGCGGGGACCCACAGATACGCAGTATTTT. This gives the protein CASSPRGPTDTQYF.

This clonotype was seen a handful of times. The V call is TRBV6-1, the J call TRBJ2-7; D is perhaps TRBD2 (5 bases). Deletions cut 8 bases from V and 5 bases from J, with 16 bases between. Germline CDR1 MNHNS, CDR2 SASEGT. The CDR3 is 13 residues long. The DNA of the CDR3 is TGTGCCAGCCACCCCTTTGCGGGCAACGAGCAGTACTTC. Translating it yields CASHPFAGNEQYF.

This clonotype has ten or more counts. J is TRBJ2-7 and V is TRBV11-1; 9 bases agree with TRBD1. The CDR3 extends over 13 amino acids. The V segment lost 5 bases and the J segment 4 bases; nucleotides outside the gene matches: 3. CDR1 and CDR2 (germline): SGHAT, FQDESV (reference sequence). This CDR3 is CASSRTGAYEQYF. The CDR3 bases are TGTGCCAGCAGCCGGACAGGGGCTTACGAGCAGTACTTC. The full variable domain, rest sourced from reference TRBV11-1 and TRBJ2-7, is EAEVAQSPRYKITEKSQAVAFWCDPISGHATLYWYRQILGQGPELLVQFQDESVVDDSQLPKDRFSAERLKGVDSTLKIQPAELGDSAMYLCASSRTGAYEQYFGPGTRLTVT.

This clonotype showed up just a few times. V usage is TRBV4-3 and J usage is TRBJ1-2; D possibly corresponds to TRBD1 (5 bases). V lost 4 bases to trimming and J lost 8 bases, with 17 bases between them. Per the germline V gene, CDR1 is LGHNA and CDR2 is YSLEER. The CDR3 spans 14 residues. The CDR3 nucleotides are TGCGCCAGCAGCCTAGAACTGGGGGTTCTAGGCTACACCTTC. Protein: CASSLELGVLGYTF.

The chain is built from TRBV19 and TRBJ2-1; the match to TRBD2 covers 8 bases. The V gene end was trimmed by 8 bases and the J gene end by 6 bases; junction bases not matched to a gene: 12. The CDR3 is 15 amino acids. Germline CDR1 reads LNHDA; CDR2 reads SQIVND (reference sequence). CDR3 amino acids: CASGATSVLGNEQFF. CDR3 nucleotide sequence: TGTGCCAGTGGGGCGACTAGCGTGTTGGGCAATGAGCAGTTCTTC.

This clonotype was recorded once. The rearrangement joins TRBV6-8 to TRBJ1-6; 10 bases map to TRBD1. Germline trimming cut 7 bases from V and 8 bases from J; bases unmatched to any gene: 23. CDR1 and CDR2 from the germline V gene are MNHGY and SAAAGT. The CDR3 sequence is 20 residues long. CDR3 in amino acids: CASTTPADRGAAQRDSPLHF. The DNA of the CDR3 is TGTGCCAGCACCACCCCCGCGGACAGGGGGGCCGCCCAACGGGATTCACCCCTCCACTTT.

The chain employs TRBV5-4 and TRBJ2-7; D gene uncertain. The germline gives CDR1 SGHNT, CDR2 YYREEE (reference sequence). The CDR3 spans 14 residues. V dropped 2 bases and J dropped 0 bases, with 9 bases sitting between them. DNA of the CDR3: TGTGCCAGCAGCTTACCGGGCCCCTCCTACGAGCAGTACTTC. This translates into CASSLPGPSYEQYF. Full variable domain (remainder filled in from reference TRBV5-4 and TRBJ2-7): ETGVTQSPTHLIKTRGQQVTLRCSSQSGHNTVSWYQQALGQGPQFIFQYYREEENGRGNFPPRFSGLQFPNYSSELNVNALELDDSALYLCASSLPGPSYEQYFGPGTRLTVT.

The CDR3 region has the DNA TGCGCCAGCAGTGAGCACGGTAGCAATCAGCCCCAGCATTTT. Translation: CASSEHGSNQPQHF. The chain uses TRBV10-2 and TRBJ1-5; D is ambiguous. The ends were cut back, 2 bases at V and 0 bases at J, with 5 bases in the middle. Germline lookup yields CDR1 WSHSY and CDR2 SAAADI. The CDR3 runs to 14 residues.

The chain carries TRBV30 and TRBJ1-1; perhaps TRBD1 as D (6 bases). Trimming left V 6 bases short and J 5 bases short, with 13 bases between. Germline V lookup: CDR1 GTSNPN, CDR2 SVGIG (reference sequence). The CDR3 contains 12 residues. The CDR3: CACYRAGTEAFF. CDR3 DNA sequence: TGTGCCTGCTACAGGGCTGGAACTGAAGCTTTCTTT.

The chain links TRBV12-3 or TRBV12-4 to TRBJ1-1; unclear D gene. The CDR3 spans 14 residues. V lost 7 bases, J lost 1 base, and 13 bases lay in between. The chain's CDR3 is CASIPRVANTEAFF. The CDR3 DNA reads as TGTGCCAGCATTCCCAGAGTGGCGAACACTGAAGCTTTCTTT.

The rearrangement links TRBV27 to TRBJ2-5, with TRBD2 identical over 10 bases. Germline V gene data show CDR1 as MNHEY and CDR2 as SMNVEV (reference sequence). The CDR3 covers 17 residues. V lost 2 bases and J lost 5; bases outside the gene matches: 11. The CDR3 here is CASSLRPASGRWETQYF. The CDR3 DNA reads as TGTGCCAGCAGTTTACGCCCGGCTAGCGGGAGATGGGAGACCCAGTACTTC.

The V and J genes are TRBV6-5 and TRBJ2-5; D is ambiguous. The CDR3 consists of 13 residues. CDR1 is MNHEY and CDR2 is SVGAGI in the germline V gene. V lost 1 base to trimming and J lost 2 bases, with 5 bases between them. The CDR3 DNA reads TGTGCCAGCAGTTACTTTCAGCAAGAGACCCAGTACTTC. This translates into CASSYFQQETQYF.

This clonotype was seen repeatedly, ten times or more. This chain connects TRBV10-3 to TRBJ1-5; no clear D. The CDR3 loop spans 15 amino acids. Germline V CDR1 and CDR2: ENHRY, SYGVKD. V lost 3 bases, J lost 0 bases, and 9 bases lay in between. The CDR3 coding sequence is TGTGCCATCAGTGACAGACCTTATAGCAATCAGCCCCAGCATTTT. It is translated as CAISDRPYSNQPQHF.

This clonotype occurred a few times. The chain has TRBV28 and TRBJ1-4, with unresolved D. Per the germline V gene, CDR1 is MDHEN and CDR2 is SYDVKM. The V end lost 6 bases, the J end lost 4 bases, and 12 bases lay between the germline ends. The CDR3 is 14 amino acids. CDR3 sequence reads: CASRREDRNEKLFF. CDR3 bases: TGTGCCAGCAGGAGAGAGGACCGTAATGAAAAACTGTTTTTT.

The chain links TRBV4-3 to TRBJ1-3; 7 bases are shared with TRBD1. The junction had 6 bases not matched to a gene; V was cut back by 4 bases and J by 0 bases. Germline values: CDR1 LGHNA, CDR2 YSLEER. This CDR3 comprises 16 residues. The CDR3 DNA sequence: TGCGCCAGCAGCCCGGGACAGTTGAGCTCTGGAAACACCATATATTTT. Its protein is CASSPGQLSSGNTIYF.

CDR3 amino acids: CASSRQVSQPQHF. DNA for the CDR3: TGTGCCAGCAGCCGACAGGTCAGTCAGCCCCAGCATTTT. V usage is TRBV2 and J usage is TRBJ1-5, with D possibly being TRBD1 (6 bases). Trimming removed 6 bases from V and 6 bases from J, with 12 bases in between. The CDR3 spans 13 residues. Germline CDR1 is SNHLY and CDR2 is FYNNEI.

This clonotype was picked up a small number of times. The rearrangement joins TRBV6-2 or TRBV6-3 to TRBJ2-1, with a tentative D call TRBD1 (5 bases). Trimming pared 6 bases from V and 15 bases from J, leaving 21 bases between. This CDR3 comprises 13 residues. Germline CDR1 MNHEY, CDR2 SVGEGT. Here the CDR3 DNA reads TGTGCCAGCAGACTAACCCAGGGAAATGCGGCGTTCTTC. Translation: CASRLTQGNAAFF.